This record concerns one T cell receptor (beta chain) sequence. This entry is derived from a study of blood T cell repertoires in COVID-19. Turning to the study itself: Samples came from the United States, Italy and Spain, spanning acute and convalescent COVID-19. Sample material is recorded as cDNA or gDNA derived from T cells, B-cell-depleted T cells, or PBMCs.

Assay: immunoSEQ multiplex PCR; the TCRdb copy retains only in-frame clones and omits some. The sample contains about 98,000 clones, around 90% of which appear only once. The sample taken for sequencing was peripheral blood. This sequence originates from a man aged 18 to 30 with acute or convalescent COVID-19.

CDR3 in amino acids: CASSIGTGLGQPQHF. The CDR3 DNA reads TGTGCCAGTAGTATAGGAACAGGGCTTGGACAGCCCCAGCATTTT. The V gene is TRBV19, the J gene TRBJ1-5; a possible D gene is TRBD1 (6 bases). Trimming pared 1 base from V and 7 bases from J, leaving 14 bases between. Germline CDR1 and CDR2: LNHDA and SQIVND (reference sequence). This CDR3 spans 15 amino acids. Combining the CDR3 with reference TRBV19 and TRBJ1-5 gives the whole variable domain DGGITQSPKYLFRKEGQNVTLSCEQNLNHDAMYWYRQDPGQGLRLIYYSQIVNDFQKGDIAEGYSVSREKKESFPLTVTSAQKNPTAFYLCASSIGTGLGQPQHFGDGTRLSIL.